This TCR beta chain came from a study of CD8+ T cells in alopecia areata. Background on the study: Tofacitinib was taken orally by treated patients, and the dose was 5 to 10 mg twice daily. Affected scalp percentage set treated patients' severity scores.

This clone occurred a few times. The antigen is unknown. Treatment: oral pan-JAK inhibitor, 5-10 mg twice daily. Researchers picked out CD4+ and CD8+ T cells from PBMCs by sorting. cDNA prepared by RNA extraction and subsequent reverse transcription served as the template for sequencing. Produced via immunoSEQ multiplex PCR; TCRdb's table is partial and in-frame only. The sample comprises roughly 120,000 clones, roughly three fifths of which are singletons, and roughly 3.5% rests with the top ten. Study outcomes and limitations: Among the top 100, expanded CD8+ clones were significantly decreased by tofacitinib, as was scalp clonality.

The sequencing here drew on CD4+ T cells sorted from blood, taken at week 24, from a patient treated with tofacitinib. The clonotype comes from a human donor with alopecia areata.

In nucleotides, the CDR3 is TGTGCCAGCAGCGCGTCGATCTATGGCTACACCTTC. Amino acids: CASSASIYGYTF. The chain uses TRBV9 and TRBJ1-2; no firm D call. The V gene lost 3 bases and the J gene lost 4 bases, with 7 bases spanning the gap. The CDR3 has 12 amino acids. Germline CDR1 is SGDLS and CDR2 is YYNGEE.